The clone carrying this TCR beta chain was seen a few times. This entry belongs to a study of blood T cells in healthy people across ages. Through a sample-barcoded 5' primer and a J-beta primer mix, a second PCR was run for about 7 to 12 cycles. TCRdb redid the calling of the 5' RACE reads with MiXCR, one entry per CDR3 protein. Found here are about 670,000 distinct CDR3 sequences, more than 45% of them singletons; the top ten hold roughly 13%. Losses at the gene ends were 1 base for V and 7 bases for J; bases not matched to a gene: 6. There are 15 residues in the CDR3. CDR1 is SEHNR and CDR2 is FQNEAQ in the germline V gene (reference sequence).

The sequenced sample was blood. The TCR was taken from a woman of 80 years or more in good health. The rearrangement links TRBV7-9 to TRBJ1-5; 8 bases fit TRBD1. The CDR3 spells CASSLDSRGRQPQHF. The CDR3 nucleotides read TGTGCCAGCAGCTTAGATAGCAGGGGGCGGCAGCCCCAGCATTTT.